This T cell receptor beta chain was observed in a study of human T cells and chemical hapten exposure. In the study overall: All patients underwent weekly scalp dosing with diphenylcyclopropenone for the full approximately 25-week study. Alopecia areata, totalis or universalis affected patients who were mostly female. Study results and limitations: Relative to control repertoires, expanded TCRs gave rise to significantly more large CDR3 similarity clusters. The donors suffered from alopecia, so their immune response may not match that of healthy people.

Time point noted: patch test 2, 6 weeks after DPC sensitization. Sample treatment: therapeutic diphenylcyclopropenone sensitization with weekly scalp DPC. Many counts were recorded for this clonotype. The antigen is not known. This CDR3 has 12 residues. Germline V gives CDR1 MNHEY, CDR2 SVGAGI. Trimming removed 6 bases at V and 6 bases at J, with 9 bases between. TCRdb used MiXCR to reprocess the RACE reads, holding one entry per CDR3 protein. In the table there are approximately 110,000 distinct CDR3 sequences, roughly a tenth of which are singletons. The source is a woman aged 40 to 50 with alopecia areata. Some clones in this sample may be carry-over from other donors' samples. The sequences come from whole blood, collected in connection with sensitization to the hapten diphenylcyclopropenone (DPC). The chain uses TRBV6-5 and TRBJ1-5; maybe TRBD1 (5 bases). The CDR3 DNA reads TGTGCCAGCAGGGGGGTCGGTCAGCCCCAGCATTTT. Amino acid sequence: CASRGVGQPQHF.